This T cell receptor (beta chain) emerged from a study of blood T cell repertoires in COVID-19. Study-level background: The United States, Italy and Spain were the sources of the acute and convalescent COVID-19 samples.

Sequencing was performed with immunoSEQ multiplex PCR; in TCRdb, only in-frame clones are kept and a portion is missing. Here the sample spans 100,000 to 150,000 clones, nearly 90% being singletons. The CDR3 sequence is 13 residues long. The junction had 5 bases not matched to a gene; V was cut back by 5 bases and J by 8 bases. Germline V gene lookup returns CDR1 SGHTA and CDR2 FQGNSA. This sequence originates from a woman aged 80 or over with acute or convalescent COVID-19. The sequenced sample was peripheral blood. This sequence joins TRBV7-2 and TRBJ2-4; 8 positions agree with TRBD1. The CDR3 is CASSQDRGDIQYF. The DNA of the CDR3 is TGTGCCAGCAGCCAAGACAGGGGTGACATTCAGTACTTC.